This T cell receptor beta chain emerged from a study of cytomegalovirus exposure and HLA in healthy donors. Whole-study results and caveats: Across donors, most TCRs were seen rarely, yet some public ones were widespread.

The PCR was carried out with 60 Vbeta primers and 13 Jbeta primers. The data were produced by immunoSEQ multiplex PCR, yet TCRdb's version contains in-frame clones alone and is incomplete. The data contain roughly 92,000 clones, less than 10% of them singletons. This clone has more than one count but fewer than ten. Its antigen is unidentified. The CDR3 length is 14 residues. CDR1 is SGHTA and CDR2 is FQGTGA in the germline V gene. Trimming shortened V by 5 bases and J by 10 bases, and 15 bases separated the two germline ends. The sample taken for sequencing was PBMCs. This TCR came from a man aged 45-65 years in good health and CMV-seronegative. V usage is TRBV7-3 and J usage is TRBJ1-6; D is undetermined. CDR3 sequence reads: CASSLGIGGSPLHF. The DNA for the CDR3 is TGTGCCAGCAGCCTAGGCATCGGAGGCTCACCCCTCCACTTT.